Listed below are T cell receptor beta chains from one sample, sequenced in a study of T cells after yellow fever vaccination. TCRdb independently ran MiXCR on the 5' RACE reads; one entry per CDR3 protein. In the table there are just over 300,000 distinct CDR3 sequences, around 3.6% of which are singletons. Specimen: PBMCs, collected on the day of the yellow fever booster vaccination. The receptors stem from a man aged 18 to 30 who received the YFV17D yellow fever vaccine. Each CDR3 is given with its conserved first and last residue. Each record gives: CDR3 protein, J gene, V gene.

CDR3aa: CASLISGGAGETQYF; j_gene: TRBJ2-5; v_gene: TRBV7-2
CDR3aa: CASSQAPGRLYGYTF; j_gene: TRBJ1-2; v_gene: TRBV11-1
CDR3aa: CSASGLAGGKDEQFF; j_gene: TRBJ2-1; v_gene: TRBV20-1
CDR3aa: CASSLEGIGRYGYTF; j_gene: TRBJ1-2; v_gene: TRBV5-1
CDR3aa: CATLGQEHPPLHF; j_gene: TRBJ1-6; v_gene: TRBV10-3
CDR3aa: CASSSWRGGPATDTQYF; j_gene: TRBJ2-3; v_gene: TRBV27
CDR3aa: CASSQGTNNQPQHF; j_gene: TRBJ1-5; v_gene: TRBV4-2
CDR3aa: CASSPPGQGFHEQFF; j_gene: TRBJ2-1; v_gene: TRBV28
CDR3aa: CASSHLDGASTDTQYF; j_gene: TRBJ2-3; v_gene: TRBV14
CDR3aa: CASSRTVGQGDGPGELFF; j_gene: TRBJ2-2; v_gene: TRBV7-8
CDR3aa: CASSLDPSQGNQPQHF; j_gene: TRBJ1-5; v_gene: TRBV5-4
CDR3aa: CASSLGRGDGKLFF; j_gene: TRBJ1-4; v_gene: TRBV11-2
CDR3aa: CSVGSRDTQYF; j_gene: TRBJ2-3; v_gene: TRBV29-1
CDR3aa: CASSLGQGFQGGYTF; j_gene: TRBJ1-2; v_gene: TRBV7-2
CDR3aa: CASSYSAENIQYF; j_gene: TRBJ2-4; v_gene: TRBV6-2/TRBV6-3
CDR3aa: CASSHNGGGETQYF; j_gene: TRBJ2-5; v_gene: TRBV4-3
CDR3aa: CASSPSPGMNTEAFF; j_gene: TRBJ1-1; v_gene: TRBV7-2
CDR3aa: CASSPDRVGNTEAFF; j_gene: TRBJ1-1; v_gene: TRBV12-3/TRBV12-4
CDR3aa: CASSITSDEGIQYF; j_gene: TRBJ2-4; v_gene: TRBV12-3/TRBV12-4
CDR3aa: CASYRGGGGAVNEQFF; j_gene: TRBJ2-1; v_gene: TRBV5-4
CDR3aa: CASSRGLAYQETQYF; j_gene: TRBJ2-5; v_gene: TRBV7-9
CDR3aa: CASSHSHNNEQFF; j_gene: TRBJ2-1; v_gene: TRBV3-1
CDR3aa: CASSQDYGASGSNQPQHF; j_gene: TRBJ1-5; v_gene: TRBV3-1
CDR3aa: CSVALGKDGYTF; j_gene: TRBJ1-2; v_gene: TRBV29-1
CDR3aa: CASSPGGGWATEAFF; j_gene: TRBJ1-1; v_gene: TRBV6-5
CDR3aa: CASSSLVLETGGSDTQYF; j_gene: TRBJ2-3; v_gene: TRBV7-9
CDR3aa: CASRGTHYSNQPQHF; j_gene: TRBJ1-5; v_gene: TRBV19
CDR3aa: CASSLAGPVDTQYF; j_gene: TRBJ2-3; v_gene: TRBV5-1